These 19 T cell receptor beta chains came from one sample sequenced in a study of Ad26.COV2.S vaccination and SARS-CoV-2 variants. Treatment indicated: 15 to 20 received Ad26.COV2.S at low or high dose, single or two shots; roughly 5 received placebo; per-sample allocation not given. At day 63 after the first vaccine or placebo injection, samples were drawn. Profiled with immunoSEQ multiplex PCR; TCRdb holds only in-frame clones, not every one. The sample consists of some 320,000 clones, about 82% of them appearing once. The sequences come from peripheral blood, collected in a trial of Ad26.COV2.S vaccine versus placebo. The source of these receptors is a person between 18 and 65 years old who received the Ad26.COV2.S COVID-19 vaccine or a placebo.

The chain links TRBV6-5 to TRBJ2-3; D is unresolved. V was cut by 0 bases and J by 0 bases, with 7 bases left in between. The CDR3 has 15 amino acids. CDR1 is MNHEY, CDR2 SVGAGI, per germline. The CDR3 spells CASSYSPPSTDTQYF. The CDR3 DNA follows: TGTGCCAGCAGTTACTCCCCCCCTAGCACAGATACGCAGTATTTT.

The rearrangement uses TRBV6-5 and TRBJ1-1; perhaps TRBD1 as D (5 bases). The V gene lost 0 bases and the J gene lost 4 bases, with 9 bases spanning the gap. CDR1 MNHEY and CDR2 SVGAGI come from the germline V gene. The length of the CDR3 is 14 residues. The CDR3 DNA is TGTGCCAGCAGTTACTCATGGGGGAGCACTGAAGCTTTCTTT. It encodes CASSYSWGSTEAFF.

The chain employs TRBV19 and TRBJ2-2; D perhaps matches TRBD1 (5 bases). In germline, CDR1 is LNHDA, CDR2 SQIVND (reference sequence). This CDR3 region has 16 residues. Trimming pared 0 bases from V and 0 bases from J, leaving 8 bases between. This CDR3 is CASSIDGAANTGELFF. CDR3 DNA sequence: TGTGCCAGTAGTATAGATGGGGCGGCGAACACCGGGGAGCTGTTTTTT.

The chain combines TRBV6-1 with TRBJ2-5, with 9 bases aligning to TRBD1. After removal of 1 base from V and 3 bases from J, the junction contained 3 bases not matched to a gene. CDR3 length: 15 residues. Germline assignment: CDR1 MNHNS and CDR2 SASEGT. CDR3 nucleotide sequence: TGTGCCAGCAGTGAAGGGGACAGGGAGGAAGAGACCCAGTACTTC. Its protein is CASSEGDREEETQYF.

J is TRBJ2-2 and V is TRBV11-3; TRBD2 is a possible D gene (6 bases). CDR3 length: 13 residues. V lost 5 bases, J lost 6 bases, and 10 bases lay in between. CDR1 is SGHNT and CDR2 is YENEEA in the germline V gene. The CDR3, as DNA: TGTGCCAGCAGCGCCACTAGCCCCGGGGAGCTGTTTTTT. This encodes CASSATSPGELFF.

The V and J genes are TRBV7-3 and TRBJ2-5, with D possibly matching TRBD2 (5 bases). CDR3 length equals 13 residues. The germline V gene has CDR1 SGHTA and CDR2 FQGTGA. The V end lost 5 bases, the J end lost 1 base, and 8 bases lay between the germline ends. The DNA of the CDR3 is TGTGCCAGCAGCACCCTAGCCCAAGAGACCCAGTACTTC. The encoded protein is CASSTLAQETQYF.

The chain carries TRBV19 and TRBJ2-7; D tentatively reads TRBD1 or TRBD2 (5 bases each). Trimming cost V 1 base and J 2 bases, with 12 bases left between them. Looked up from germline, CDR1 is LNHDA and CDR2 is SQIVND (reference sequence). CDR3 length equals 15 residues. DNA of the CDR3: TGTGCCAGTAGTATAGCGAGGGAACAGGCCTACGAGCAGTACTTC. This encodes CASSIAREQAYEQYF.

The gene calls are TRBV5-1 and TRBJ1-6; D is ambiguous. CDR3 length equals 15 residues. V was shortened by 2 bases and J by 6 bases, with 12 bases between the two germline ends. From germline, CDR1 is SGHRS and CDR2 YFSETQ. The CDR3 loop reads CASSFVSAANSPLHF. The CDR3 nucleotides are TGCGCCAGCAGCTTCGTTTCAGCGGCTAATTCACCCCTCCACTTT.

The table lists this clone with a few counts. The same CDR3 is also encoded by other DNA sequences in this sample. The chain combines TRBV7-9 with TRBJ1-6; the match to TRBD1 covers 12 bases. J lost 10 bases, V lost 5 bases, and 9 bases had no gene match. Germline CDR1 reads SEHNR; CDR2 reads FQNEAQ (reference sequence). The length of the CDR3 is 16 residues. The CDR3, as DNA: TGTGCCAGCAGCCTGACCGGGACAGGGGGCGTATCACCCCTCCACTTT. It translates to CASSLTGTGGVSPLHF.

Regarding this clone: A read error may account for a junction end that differs from germline. The V and J genes are TRBV4-1 and TRBJ2-3; 8 nucleotides align to TRBD2. This CDR3 is 18 amino acids long. The germline V gene encodes CDR1 MGHRA and CDR2 YSYEKL. The CDR3 region is CASSQAGIAGSGGDTQYF. Written as DNA, the CDR3 is TGCGCCAGCAGTCAAGCGGGTATAGCGGGATCAGGCGGAGATACGCAGTATTTT.

This clone has a count of ten or more. This chain connects TRBV5-1 to TRBJ2-1, with D tentatively TRBD1 or TRBD2 (5 bases each). The V and J ends lost 4 bases and 6 bases respectively, with 17 bases between them. Germline assignment: CDR1 SGHRS and CDR2 YFSETQ. The CDR3 is made up of 15 amino acids. CDR3 nucleotides: TGCGCCAGCAGCCTCACCGGGACGGCGAGCAATGAGCAGTTCTTC. Translation: CASSLTGTASNEQFF.

This chain uses TRBV5-6 with TRBJ1-1; unclear D gene. This CDR3 is built from 13 residues. CDR1 is SGHDT and CDR2 is YYEEEE in the germline V gene. V was pared by 2 bases and J by 3 bases, with 8 bases between. Here the CDR3 reads CASSFVGDTEAFF. The CDR3 DNA sequence: TGTGCCAGCAGCTTCGTCGGGGACACTGAAGCTTTCTTT.

The chain links TRBV12-3 or TRBV12-4 to TRBJ2-7; D not certain. V gave up 5 bases and J gave up 9 bases, with 5 bases separating them. This CDR3 region has 9 residues. The CDR3 nucleotides are TGTGCCAGCAGTCAAGTGCAGTACTTC. Protein: CASSQVQYF.

The gene calls are TRBV7-6 and TRBJ2-2; 7 positions agree with TRBD1. Germline V gene data show CDR1 as SGHVS and CDR2 as FNYEAQ. V lost 2 bases, J lost 3 bases, and 3 bases stayed unmatched. The CDR3 runs to 15 residues. The CDR3 region is CASSLPGGYTGELFF. Written as DNA, the CDR3 is TGTGCCAGCAGCTTACCAGGGGGTTACACCGGGGAGCTGTTTTTT.

The rearrangement uses TRBV28 and TRBJ1-2; D possibly corresponds to TRBD1 (6 bases). CDR3 length: 16 residues. The germline gives CDR1 MDHEN, CDR2 SYDVKM. Trimming left V 3 bases short and J 8 bases short, with 22 bases between. The CDR3 loop reads CASSFGAGGGYMGYTF. The CDR3 DNA is TGTGCCAGCAGTTTTGGGGCCGGGGGCGGTTATATGGGCTACACCTTC.

The chain combines TRBV14 with TRBJ1-1, with a weak D call TRBD1 (5 bases). The germline gives CDR1 SGHDN, CDR2 FVKESK. Trimming removed 0 bases at V and 4 bases at J, with 12 bases between. The length of the CDR3 is 15 residues. The CDR3, as DNA: TGTGCCAGCAGCCAAGAGAGGGGCTTGATCACTGAAGCTTTCTTT. This codes for CASSQERGLITEAFF.

In nucleotides, the CDR3 is TGTGCCAGCAGTGACAACCCGGGGGGGCTAATCACCGGGGAGCTGTTTTTT. Its translation: CASSDNPGGLITGELFF. This chain joins TRBV6-4 and TRBJ2-2, with 8 bases lining up with TRBD2. Germline loops: CDR1 MRHNA, CDR2 SNTAGT. Losses at the gene ends were 2 bases for V and 4 bases for J; bases not matched to a gene: 9. The CDR3 length is 17 residues.

The V call is TRBV7-9, the J call TRBJ2-5; 8 bases align to TRBD2. The CDR3 loop spans 14 amino acids. Per germline, CDR1 SEHNR and CDR2 FQNEAQ (reference sequence). Trimming took 3 bases from V and 5 from J; bases not matched to a gene: 5. CDR3 DNA sequence: TGTGCCAGCAGCTTGCGGGGGGCCGGGGAGACCCAGTACTTC. Residues: CASSLRGAGETQYF. The entire variable domain, with the rest obtained from reference TRBV7-9 and TRBJ2-5, is as follows: DTGVSQNPRHKITKRGQNVTFRCDPISEHNRLYWYRQTLGQGPEFLTYFQNEAQLEKSRLLSDRFSAERPKGSFSTLEIQRTEQGDSAMYLCASSLRGAGETQYFGPGTRLLVL.

This clone was counted a few times. In DNA, the CDR3 is TGTGCCAGCAGGGAATCCTCGTCCTACGAGCAGTACTTC. Protein sequence: CASRESSSYEQYF. The V call is TRBV28, the J call TRBJ2-7; no firm D call. This CDR3 is built from 13 residues. V was trimmed by 6 bases and J by 1 base, leaving 10 bases between them. Per the germline V gene, CDR1 is MDHEN and CDR2 is SYDVKM.